This T cell receptor (beta chain) was sequenced in a study of shared clonotypes between healthy human individuals. Looking at the study overall: For every donor, three CD4 naive, three CD4 memory, two CD8 naive and one CD8 memory plates were used. Findings of the study overall: Sampling included only blood; tissue repertoires likely differ. Naive subsets generally exceeded memory subsets in estimated richness.

Splitting of each subset's genomic DNA was done evenly across several immunoSEQ plates. Assay used: immunoSEQ multiplex PCR; TCRdb lists only in-frame clones, some missing. Of 1.5 million to 2.5 million clones listed, approximately 95% are singletons. As to this clone: What it recognizes is unknown.

Terminally differentiated effector memory CD45RA+ cells were excluded by CCR7 positive selection of CD45RO-negative cells. V lost 6 bases to trimming and J lost 5 bases, with 14 bases between them. Germline-derived CDR1 and CDR2 are GTSNPN and SVGIG (reference sequence). The CDR3 consists of 12 residues. The receptor comes from a man younger than 35 in good health. The sequenced sample consisted of naive CD8+ T cells sorted from blood. The chain employs TRBV30 and TRBJ2-7; no clear D gene. The CDR3 DNA reads TGTGCCTGTAATAAGGGATCGGACGAGCAGTACTTC. Translating gives CACNKGSDEQYF.